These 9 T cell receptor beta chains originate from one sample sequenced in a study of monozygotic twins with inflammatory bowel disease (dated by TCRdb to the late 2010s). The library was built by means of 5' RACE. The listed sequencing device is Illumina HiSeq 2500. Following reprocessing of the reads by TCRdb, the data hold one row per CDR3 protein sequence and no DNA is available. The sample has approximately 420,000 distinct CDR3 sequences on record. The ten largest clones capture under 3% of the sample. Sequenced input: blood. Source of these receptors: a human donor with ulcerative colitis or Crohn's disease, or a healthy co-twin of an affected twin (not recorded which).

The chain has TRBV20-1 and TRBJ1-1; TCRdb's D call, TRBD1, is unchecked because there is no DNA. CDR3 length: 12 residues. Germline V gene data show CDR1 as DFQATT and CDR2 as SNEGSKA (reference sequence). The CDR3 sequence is CSARVGHHEAFF.

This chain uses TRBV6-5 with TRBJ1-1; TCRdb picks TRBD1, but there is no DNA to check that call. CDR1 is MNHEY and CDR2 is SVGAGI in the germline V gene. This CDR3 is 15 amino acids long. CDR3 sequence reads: CASSYWDVGGTEAFF.

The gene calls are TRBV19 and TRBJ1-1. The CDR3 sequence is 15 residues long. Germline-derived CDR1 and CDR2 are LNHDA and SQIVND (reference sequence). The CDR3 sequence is CASSFGFLRNTEAFF.

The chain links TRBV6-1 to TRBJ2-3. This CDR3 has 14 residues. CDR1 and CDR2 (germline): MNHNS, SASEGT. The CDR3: CASRFGWSTDTQYF.

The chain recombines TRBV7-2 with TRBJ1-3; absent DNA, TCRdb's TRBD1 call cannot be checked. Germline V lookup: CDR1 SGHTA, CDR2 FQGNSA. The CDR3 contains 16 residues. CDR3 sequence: CASRAPGTGAGNTIYF.

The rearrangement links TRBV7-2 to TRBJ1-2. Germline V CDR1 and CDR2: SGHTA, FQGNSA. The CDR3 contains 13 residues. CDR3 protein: CASSLLEVNGYTF.

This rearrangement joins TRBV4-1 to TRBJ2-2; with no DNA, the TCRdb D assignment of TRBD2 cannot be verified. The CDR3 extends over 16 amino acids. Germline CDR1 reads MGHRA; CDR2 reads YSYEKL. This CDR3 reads CASSQTLEGWAGELFF.

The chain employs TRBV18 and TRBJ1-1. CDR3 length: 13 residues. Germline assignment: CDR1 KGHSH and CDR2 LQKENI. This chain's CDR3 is CASSRQGSTEAFF.

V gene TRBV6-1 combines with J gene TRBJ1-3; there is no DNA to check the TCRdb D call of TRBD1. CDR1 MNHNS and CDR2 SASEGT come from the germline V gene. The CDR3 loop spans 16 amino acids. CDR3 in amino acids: CASSQTGGSSGNTIYF.